A selection of T cell receptor beta chains follows, all from one sample in a study of sequential checkpoint blockade in melanoma. Sequenced by immunoSEQ multiplex PCR; TCRdb stores in-frame clones only, minus some. The sample has a few thousand clones, about 20% seen once. The input for sequencing was tumor tissue (inferred from file names), taken from a patient given nivolumab and ipilimumab in sequence. The origin of the receptors is a human patient with melanoma. Some clones in this sample may be carry-over from other donors' samples. The CDR3 runs from the conserved cysteine through the conserved F or W. A D gene is named only where the DNA matches it firmly. Not every row has a clone size; where given, it reads once, few, many or a size class.

TRBJ2-2	-	TRBV28	-	CVIRAAGTGELFF	TGTGTCATCAGGGCGGCGGGCACCGGGGAGCTGTTTTTT
TRBJ2-1	-	TRBV11-3	-	CASSLPRAGNNEQFF	TGTGCCAGCAGCTTACCTAGGGCAGGAAACAATGAGCAGTTCTTC
TRBJ1-1	TRBD1	TRBV11-3	many	CASSPGRDRHTEAFF	TGTGCCAGCAGCCCGGGGCGGGACAGGCACACTGAAGCTTTCTTT
TRBJ1-1	TRBD1	TRBV6-8	-	CASSRHPDRLPTEAFF	TGTGCCAGCAGTCGTCACCCGGACAGGCTTCCCACTGAAGCTTTCTTT
TRBJ2-7	TRBD2	TRBV11-3	few	CASSSGGPAYEQYF	TGTGCCAGCAGCTCGGGGGGTCCCGCCTACGAGCAGTACTTC
TRBJ2-7	-	TRBV28	-	CASSPGQTYEQYF	TGTGCCAGCAGTCCGGGACAAACCTACGAGCAGTACTTC
TRBJ2-5	TRBD1	TRBV6-8	few	CASSYRDRPQETQYF	TGTGCCAGCAGTTACCGGGACAGGCCCCAAGAGACCCAGTACTTC
TRBJ2-1	-	TRBV5-1	-	CASSPSGGVSGEQFF	TGCGCCAGCAGCCCCAGTGGAGGGGTTTCGGGAGAGCAGTTCTTC
TRBJ1-5	TRBD1	TRBV6-1	few	CAISEGQGHQPQHF	TGTGCCATCAGTGAAGGACAGGGACATCAGCCCCAGCATTTT
TRBJ2-7	-	TRBV11-3	medium-sized	CASNPIPGVDEQYF	TGTGCCAGCAACCCAATACCAGGGGTCGACGAGCAGTACTTC
TRBJ2-3	-	TRBV5-1	-	CASSLVDFSTDTQYF	TGCGCCAGCAGCTTGGTGGACTTCAGCACAGATACGCAGTATTTT
TRBJ2-7	-	TRBV28	-	CASNQGPYEQYF	TGTGCCAGCAATCAGGGCCCCTACGAGCAGTACTTC
TRBJ2-3	TRBD2	TRBV6-8	few	CAIISSPSGGSTDTQYF	TGTGCCATCATTTCTTCGCCATCGGGGGGATCCACAGATACGCAGTATTTT
TRBJ1-2	-	TRBV7-7	-	CASSALGGANYGYTF	TGTGCCAGCAGCGCCCTGGGCGGAGCTAACTATGGCTACACCTTC
TRBJ1-1	-	TRBV23-1	many	CASSHGGSTEAFF	TGCGCCAGCAGCCACGGGGGGAGTACTGAAGCTTTCTTT
TRBJ1-2	TRBD1	TRBV6-8	few	CASSYGGRTGRDGYTF	TGTGCCAGCAGTTACGGGGGACGGACAGGGAGAGATGGCTACACCTTC
TRBJ1-1	-	TRBV11-3	many	CASSYRVENTEAFF	TGTGCCAGCAGCTACCGGGTAGAGAACACTGAAGCTTTCTTT
TRBJ2-1	-	TRBV12-5	medium-sized	CASGGASRNEQFF	TGTGCTAGTGGGGGGGCTAGCCGTAATGAGCAGTTCTTC
TRBJ1-2	-	TRBV6-8	few	CASKRGADYGYTF	TGTGCCTCGAAGCGGGGGGCGGACTATGGCTACACCTTC
TRBJ1-5	-	TRBV6-1	few	CASSEGAHQPQHF	TGTGCCAGCAGTGAAGGGGCCCATCAGCCCCAGCATTTT
TRBJ2-7	-	TRBV29-1	few	CSALTTGSSYEQYF	TGCAGCGCTCTAACCACCGGGTCCTCCTACGAGCAGTACTTC
TRBJ2-7	-	TRBV4-1	medium-sized	CASSQEGIGDEQYF	TGCGCCAGCAGCCAAGAGGGTATCGGGGACGAGCAGTACTTC
TRBJ1-1	-	TRBV10-2	-	CASSEVGNTEAFF	TGCGCCAGCAGTGAGGTGGGGAACACTGAAGCTTTCTTT
TRBJ2-6	-	TRBV11-3	-	CASSSVPSGANVLTF	TGTGCCAGCAGCTCGGTCCCCTCTGGGGCCAACGTCCTGACTTTC
TRBJ2-7	-	TRBV19	-	CASSIGAESYEQYF	TGTGCCAGTAGTATTGGGGCGGAGTCCTACGAGCAGTACTTC
TRBJ1-1	TRBD1	TRBV6-8	-	CASSSRDSANTEAFF	TGTGCCAGCAGTTCCCGGGACAGCGCGAACACTGAAGCTTTCTTT
TRBJ2-5	-	TRBV11-3	many	CASSQSAGTQETQYF	TGTGCCAGCAGCCAAAGTGCAGGGACCCAAGAGACCCAGTACTTC
TRBJ1-2	TRBD1	TRBV11-3	many	CASSPGGKGARYGYTF	TGTGCCAGCAGCCCGGGCGGTAAGGGGGCGCGATATGGCTACACCTTC
TRBJ2-5	-	TRBV11-3	-	CASSFTPSDQETQYF	TGTGCCAGCAGCTTCACTCCTAGCGACCAAGAGACCCAGTACTTC
TRBJ1-1	TRBD1	TRBV23-1	few	CASTRTGNTEAFF	TGCGCCAGCACCAGGACAGGAAACACTGAAGCTTTCTTT
TRBJ2-3	TRBD2	TRBV9	-	CASSVNLAGLSTDTQYF	TGTGCCAGCAGCGTCAATTTAGCGGGACTTAGCACAGATACGCAGTATTTT
TRBJ2-2	TRBD2	TRBV14	-	CASSQELGLAKPGELFF	TGTGCCAGCAGCCAAGAGCTCGGACTAGCGAAGCCCGGGGAGCTGTTTTTT
TRBJ2-1	-	TRBV5-1	medium-sized	CASSLEGDSYNEQFF	TGCGCCAGCAGCTTGGAAGGGGACTCCTACAATGAGCAGTTCTTC
TRBJ2-5	-	TRBV18	-	CASHQDAQGETQYF	TGTGCCAGCCATCAAGACGCCCAAGGGGAGACCCAGTACTTC
TRBJ2-1	-	TRBV11-3	-	CASSVAGAVFNEQFF	TGTGCCAGCAGCGTCGCAGGGGCAGTTTTCAATGAGCAGTTCTTC
TRBJ2-7	-	TRBV6-8	medium-sized	CASSTKIYEQYF	TGTGCCAGCAGCACCAAGATCTACGAGCAGTACTTC
TRBJ1-4	-	TRBV30	-	CAWSGAGLNEKLFF	TGTGCCTGGAGTGGGGCAGGACTCAATGAAAAACTGTTTTTT
TRBJ2-2	-	TRBV9	medium-sized	CASSGTGREGDTGELFF	TGTGCCAGCAGCGGAACAGGGAGGGAAGGGGACACCGGGGAGCTGTTTTTT
TRBJ2-1	TRBD1	TRBV9	many	CASSLWNRGNEQFF	TGTGCCAGCAGCTTATGGAACAGGGGCAATGAGCAGTTCTTC
TRBJ1-1	-	TRBV19	-	CASSMDWGQMNTEAFF	TGTGCCAGTAGTATGGATTGGGGACAAATGAACACTGAAGCTTTCTTT
TRBJ2-2	TRBD1	TRBV6-8	medium-sized	CASRRTPGQANTGELFF	TGTGCCAGCAGACGCACCCCGGGACAGGCGAACACCGGGGAGCTGTTTTTT
TRBJ1-1	TRBD1	TRBV15	few	CATSSRWGQGWTEAFF	TGTGCCACCAGCAGCAGGTGGGGACAGGGGTGGACTGAAGCTTTCTTT
TRBJ1-1	-	TRBV5-1	-	CASARGSGNTEAFF	TGCGCCAGCGCGAGGGGATCCGGCAACACTGAAGCTTTCTTT
TRBJ2-2	-	TRBV19	-	CASSVTVNTGELFF	TGTGCCAGTAGCGTGACAGTTAACACCGGGGAGCTGTTTTTT
TRBJ2-1	-	TRBV4-1	many	CASSQGTGLGQFF	TGCGCCAGCAGCCAAGGAACAGGGCTTGGGCAGTTCTTC
TRBJ1-1	-	TRBV6-8	medium-sized	CASSRGVTEAFF	TGTGCCAGCAGTCGCGGAGTTACTGAAGCTTTCTTT
TRBJ2-5	-	TRBV19	-	CASSIFLLETQYF	TGTGCCAGTAGTATATTCCTACTAGAGACCCAGTACTTC
TRBJ2-1	-	TRBV11-3	medium-sized	CASSPGWMHGYEQFF	TGTGCCAGCAGCCCAGGGTGGATGCACGGTTATGAGCAGTTCTTC
TRBJ1-1	-	TRBV11-3	-	CASSLMNSANTEAFF	TGTGCCAGCAGCTTAATGAACTCCGCAAACACTGAAGCTTTCTTT
TRBJ1-4	-	TRBV18	few	CASSVQGPGGKLFF	TGTGCCAGCTCAGTACAGGGCCCGGGCGGAAAACTGTTTTTT
TRBJ2-5	TRBD1	TRBV15	-	CATSSVGTGTETQYF	TGTGCCACCAGCAGTGTGGGGACAGGAACAGAGACCCAGTACTTC
TRBJ1-3	-	TRBV11-3	many	CASSSRLNSGNTIYF	TGTGCCAGCAGCAGCAGGTTAAACTCTGGAAACACCATATATTTT
TRBJ2-2	-	TRBV25-1	-	CANSEGNTGELFF	TGTGCTAATTCGGAGGGGAACACCGGGGAGCTGTTTTTT
TRBJ1-2	-	TRBV12-5	-	CATRGDIYGYTF	TGTGCCACTCGGGGGGACATCTATGGCTACACCTTC
TRBJ2-3	-	TRBV6-8	medium-sized	CASSYGTPRDTQYF	TGTGCCAGCAGTTACGGGACACCCCGGGATACGCAGTATTTT
TRBJ2-1	TRBD2	TRBV18	few	CASSLTSGDDNEQFF	TGTGCCAGCTCTCTAACTAGCGGGGACGACAATGAGCAGTTCTTC
TRBJ1-2	-	TRBV19	-	CASSIVNARNYGYTF	TGTGCCAGTAGTATAGTTAACGCCCGGAACTATGGCTACACCTTC
TRBJ2-7	-	TRBV11-3	-	CASSLERQFYEQYF	TGTGCCAGCAGCTTAGAACGACAGTTCTACGAGCAGTACTTC